This entry is about one TCR beta chain. Antigen unknown. The data derive from a study of cytomegalovirus exposure and HLA in healthy donors. General study points: The study listed some 160 cytomegalovirus-associated TCR beta chains. Rare TCR sequences predominated, though certain public TCRs were found in many donors. Researchers reported in a later analysis that a missense DCLRE1C variant was tied to TCR beta V- and J-gene trimming. The authors judged a highly shared variant cluster likely a sequencing artifact.

The primer mix had 60 Vbeta and 13 Jbeta primers. The table came from immunoSEQ multiplex PCR; TCRdb's copy has only in-frame clones and leaves some out. This sample has over 150,000 clones, with 75% to 90% found just once. The CDR3 spans 14 residues. The germline V gene encodes CDR1 SNHLY and CDR2 FYNNEI. Trimming took 5 bases from V and 10 from J, leaving 20 bases between them. The chain employs TRBV2 and TRBJ1-1; the D gene is possibly TRBD1 (6 bases). Sequencing was done on a sample of PBMCs. The sequence came from a woman younger than 35 in good health and CMV-seronegative. CDR3: CASSLNRQASGAFF. CDR3 nucleotide sequence: TGTGCCAGCAGTCTTAATAGACAGGCCTCTGGAGCTTTCTTT.